The 15 T cell receptor beta chains below all came from one sample that was sequenced in a study of blood T cell repertoires in COVID-19 (dated by TCRdb to the early 2020s). Library construction relied on the immunoSEQ multiplex PCR assay. TCRdb took over this immuneACCESS table, retaining in-frame rearrangements with V and J assigned. Such tables are incomplete; in checked studies, under half of the missing clones stem from an unresolved V gene, and the remainder is unexplained. The sample contains approximately 70,000 clones, 88% of them found a single time. Under 25% of the sample goes to the ten largest clones. Material: peripheral blood. The receptors shown here come from a human donor in a cohort sampled during active COVID-19.

This clone was observed once. The CDR3 nucleotides read TGTGCCAGATACTCCGGGACAGGGGGTAACTATGGCTACACCTTC. As protein: CARYSGTGGNYGYTF. The chain employs TRBV30 and TRBJ1-2, with 11 positions matching TRBD1. The CDR3 has 15 residues. J lost 1 base, V lost 8 bases, and 9 bases had no gene match. Germline CDR1 and CDR2: GTSNPN and SVGIG (reference sequence).

The V gene is TRBV4-3, the J gene TRBJ1-1; D call uncertain. Germline CDR1 and CDR2: LGHNA and YSLEER. The CDR3 has 13 residues. V lost 4 bases to trimming and J lost 4 bases, with 10 bases between them. The CDR3 region is CASSPISGTEAFF. The CDR3 nucleotides read TGCGCCAGCAGCCCAATCTCGGGCACTGAAGCTTTCTTT.

J is TRBJ2-2 and V is TRBV5-1, with D perhaps matching TRBD1 (5 bases). This CDR3 has 15 residues. V lost 4 bases and J 1 base, leaving 11 bases between the germline ends. Germline CDR1 and CDR2: SGHRS and YFSETQ. In nucleotides, the CDR3 is TGCGCCAGCAGCATTTATGGACAGAACACCGGGGAGCTGTTTTTT. Translating gives CASSIYGQNTGELFF.

The table lists this clone with a few counts. The chain is built from TRBV12-3 or TRBV12-4 and TRBJ2-3; D is possibly TRBD1 (6 bases). V lost 3 bases and J 4 bases, leaving 8 bases between the germline ends. The CDR3 is made up of 13 amino acids. Written as DNA, the CDR3 is TGTGCCAGCAGTTTTAAGGGGGCAGATACGCAGTATTTT. Translated: CASSFKGADTQYF.

The J gene is TRBJ1-5, the V gene TRBV30; 7 positions match TRBD1. V gave up 1 base and J gave up 4 bases; unmatched junction bases: 4. The CDR3 extends over 14 amino acids. Germline V gene sequence: CDR1 GTSNPN, CDR2 SVGIG (reference sequence). This CDR3 is CAWSEGASNQPQHF. In nucleotides, the CDR3 is TGTGCCTGGAGTGAGGGGGCCTCGAATCAGCCCCAGCATTTT.

DNA for the CDR3: TGTGCCAGCAGCGTAGGCGGGAGAGGGGAGCAGTTCTTC. Its translation is CASSVGGRGEQFF. J is TRBJ2-1 and V is TRBV9; TRBD2 aligns across 7 bases. This CDR3 is 13 amino acids long. V was pared by 0 bases and J by 10 bases, with 4 bases of the junction left unmatched. Germline values: CDR1 SGDLS, CDR2 YYNGEE.

Written as DNA, the CDR3 is TGTGCCAGCAGCTTCGGGGACAGGGAGTTAGGAAAACTGTTTTTT. This sequence encodes CASSFGDRELGKLFF. The gene calls are TRBV7-2 and TRBJ1-4; 9 nucleotides line up with TRBD1. The J segment lost 10 bases and the V segment lost 3 bases, leaving 9 bases of the junction unmatched. CDR1 SGHTA and CDR2 FQGNSA come from the germline V gene. The CDR3 extends over 15 amino acids.

The rearrangement links TRBV6-6 to TRBJ2-7; tentatively, D is TRBD2 (6 bases). V shed 3 bases and J shed 0 bases, with 12 bases lying between them. The CDR3 totals 15 residues. Looked up from germline, CDR1 is MNHNY and CDR2 is SVGAGI (reference sequence). The CDR3 protein is CASSYEQTSSYEQYF. The CDR3 coding sequence is TGTGCCAGCAGTTATGAGCAGACTAGCTCCTACGAGCAGTACTTC.

The chain is built from TRBV4-1 and TRBJ1-5, with D unresolved. Germline lookup yields CDR1 MGHRA and CDR2 YSYEKL. Trimming cost V 1 base and J 4 bases, with 14 bases left between them. This CDR3 spans 16 amino acids. CDR3 sequence: CASSQGAPLKNQPQHF. CDR3 coding DNA: TGCGCCAGCAGCCAAGGGGCCCCCCTCAAAAATCAGCCCCAGCATTTT.

This clone showed up just once. This sequence joins TRBV7-9 and TRBJ2-7, with D maybe TRBD1 (6 bases). V was trimmed by 5 bases and J by 2 bases, leaving 16 bases between them. There are 15 residues in the CDR3. CDR1 SEHNR and CDR2 FQNEAQ come from the germline V gene (reference sequence). In nucleotides, the CDR3 is TGTGCCAGCAGCCCTCACCCGGGACAAACCTACGAGCAGTACTTC. Translated: CASSPHPGQTYEQYF.

The table lists this clone with a few counts. The V and J genes are TRBV19 and TRBJ1-5; 7 positions agree with TRBD1. J was trimmed by 5 bases and V by 5 bases; bases with no gene match: 6. Germline CDR1 LNHDA, CDR2 SQIVND (reference sequence). This CDR3 has 14 residues. CDR3 amino acids: CASSVQGRDQPQHF. CDR3 bases: TGTGCCAGTAGTGTACAGGGGAGAGATCAGCCCCAGCATTTT.

The chain is built from TRBV14 and TRBJ2-1; TRBD1 might be the D (6 bases). The CDR3 consists of 14 residues. Germline-derived CDR1 and CDR2 are SGHDN and FVKESK. Trimming removed 3 bases at V and 5 bases at J, with 11 bases between. CDR3 DNA sequence: TGTGCCAGCAGCCAGGGGGCGCGTAACAATGAGCAGTTCTTC. Translated: CASSQGARNNEQFF. The full variable domain, rest sourced from reference TRBV14 and TRBJ2-1, is EAGVTQFPSHSVIEKGQTVTLRCDPISGHDNLYWYRRVMGKEIKFLLHFVKESKQDESGMPNNRFLAERTGGTYSTLKVQPAELEDSGVYFCASSQGARNNEQFFGPGTRLTVL.

The chain uses TRBV4-1 and TRBJ2-7, with TRBD1 identical over 10 bases. The CDR3 totals 19 residues. V was clipped by 3 bases and J by 2 bases; unmatched bases: 16. From germline, CDR1 is MGHRA and CDR2 YSYEKL. The CDR3 DNA reads as TGCGCCAGCAGCCATGAATTGATACAGCCGGGACAGGGGACCTACGAGCAGTACTTC. This encodes CASSHELIQPGQGTYEQYF.

This rearrangement joins TRBV9 to TRBJ2-1; 15 nucleotides align to TRBD2. The CDR3 loop spans 18 amino acids. J was trimmed by 5 bases and V by 4 bases; bases with no gene match: 10. In germline, CDR1 is SGDLS, CDR2 YYNGEE. The CDR3 loop reads CASSPRTSGRAFDNEQFF. Here the CDR3 DNA reads TGTGCCAGCAGCCCCCGGACTAGCGGGAGGGCCTTTGACAATGAGCAGTTCTTC.

The V and J genes are TRBV2 and TRBJ1-1; TRBD1 agrees at 8 bases. Unmatched junction bases numbered 5, after V lost 6 bases and J lost 2 bases. Germline V gene lookup returns CDR1 SNHLY and CDR2 FYNNEI. The CDR3 runs 14 residues. The DNA for the CDR3 is TGTGCCAGCAGCGACGGACAGGGCAACACTGAAGCTTTCTTT. Translation: CASSDGQGNTEAFF.